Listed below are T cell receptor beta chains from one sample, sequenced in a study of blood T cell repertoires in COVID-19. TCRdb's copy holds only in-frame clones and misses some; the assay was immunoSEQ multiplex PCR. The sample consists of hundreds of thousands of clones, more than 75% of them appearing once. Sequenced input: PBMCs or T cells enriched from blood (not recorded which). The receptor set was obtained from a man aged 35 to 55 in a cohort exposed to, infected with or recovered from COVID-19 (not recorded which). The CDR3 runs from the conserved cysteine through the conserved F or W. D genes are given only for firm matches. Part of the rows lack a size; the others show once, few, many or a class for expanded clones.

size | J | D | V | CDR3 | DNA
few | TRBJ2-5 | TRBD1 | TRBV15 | CATSSGQGRVETQYF | TGTGCCACCAGCAGCGGACAGGGGAGGGTAGAGACCCAGTACTTC
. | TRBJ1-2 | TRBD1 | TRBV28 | CASSSTNRGANYGYTF | TGTGCCAGCAGTTCCACAAACAGGGGCGCAAACTATGGCTACACCTTC
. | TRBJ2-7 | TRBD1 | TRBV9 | CASSKTGTGGRYEQYF | TGTGCCAGCAGTAAGACCGGGACAGGGGGCAGATACGAGCAGTACTTC
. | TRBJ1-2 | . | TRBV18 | CASSPTGVNYGYTF | TGTGCCAGCTCACCAACAGGTGTCAACTATGGCTACACCTTC
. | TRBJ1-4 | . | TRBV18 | CASSAPGTQGEKLFF | TGTGCCAGCTCAGCACCCGGGACCCAGGGGGAAAAACTGTTTTTT
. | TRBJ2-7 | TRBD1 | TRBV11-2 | CASSSSSGGFEQYF | TGTGCCAGCAGCTCTTCCTCAGGGGGCTTCGAGCAGTACTTC
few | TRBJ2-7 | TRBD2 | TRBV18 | CASSLGLGYEQYF | TGTGCCAGCTCACTAGGACTAGGCTACGAGCAGTACTTC
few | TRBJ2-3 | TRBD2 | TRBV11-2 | CASSRTGTSGNTDTQYF | TGTGCCAGCAGCCGCACAGGGACTAGCGGGAACACAGATACGCAGTATTTT
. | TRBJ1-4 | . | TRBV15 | CATSRWRDEKLFF | TGTGCCACCAGCAGATGGAGGGATGAAAAACTGTTTTTT
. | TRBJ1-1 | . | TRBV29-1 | CSVCDRLLLNWVHTEAFF | TGCAGCGTTTGTGACAGGCTCCTTCTCAATTGGGTCCACACTGAAGCTTTCTTT
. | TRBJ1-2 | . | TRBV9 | CASRTGGLLGGYTF | TGTGCCAGCAGGACGGGGGGGCTATTGGGTGGCTACACCTTC
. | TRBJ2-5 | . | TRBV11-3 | CASSFGGEFQETQYF | TGTGCCAGCAGCTTTGGAGGAGAGTTCCAAGAGACCCAGTACTTC
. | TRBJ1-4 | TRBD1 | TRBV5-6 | CASTSTGARGEKLFF | TGTGCCAGCACCTCGACAGGGGCGCGCGGTGAAAAACTGTTTTTT
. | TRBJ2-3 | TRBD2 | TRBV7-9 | CASSPSGRDVTDTQYF | TGTGCCAGCAGCCCAAGCGGGAGGGACGTTACAGATACGCAGTATTTT
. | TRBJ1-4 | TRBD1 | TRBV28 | CASKDRVSEKLFF | TGTGCCAGTAAGGACAGGGTCTCTGAAAAACTGTTTTTT
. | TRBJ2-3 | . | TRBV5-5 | CASSVTWGTRSTDTQYF | TGTGCCAGCAGCGTGACTTGGGGGACAAGGAGCACAGATACGCAGTATTTT
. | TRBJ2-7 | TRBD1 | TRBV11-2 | CASSSPGQSHYEQYF | TGTGCCAGCAGCTCACCGGGACAGAGCCACTACGAGCAGTACTTC
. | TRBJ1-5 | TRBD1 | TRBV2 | CASSKAGGNNQPQHF | TGTGCCAGCAGTAAGGCAGGGGGAAACAATCAGCCCCAGCATTTT